This TCR beta chain was retrieved from a study of shared clonotypes between healthy human individuals. Findings of the study overall: The study sampled only blood, and tissue repertoires likely differ.

Points on this clone: The antigen remains unidentified.

How the authors handled the data: There were no quality scores in the junction-only immunoSEQ sequences, so filtering differed. The data were produced by immunoSEQ multiplex PCR, yet TCRdb's version contains in-frame clones alone and is incomplete. V, J and clone size are those of that table, while D and trimming were read from the DNA. The sample contains millions of clones, roughly 95% of which appear only once. The V gene's germline CDR1 is SGHNT and CDR2 YYREEE (reference sequence). The length of the CDR3 is 14 residues. J was trimmed by 6 bases and V by 0 bases; bases with no gene match: 5. Positive CCR7 selection of CD45RO-negative cells yielded the naive CD8 cells, and terminally differentiated effector memory CD45RA+ cells were excluded.

The rearrangement uses TRBV5-4 and TRBJ1-2; 7 bases fit TRBD1. The TCR was taken from a man aged 18-30 years in good health. Sequencing was performed on naive CD8+ T cells sorted from blood. The CDR3 spells CASSLVTGVDGYTF. CDR3 in DNA: TGTGCCAGCAGCTTGGTAACAGGGGTGGATGGCTACACCTTC.